What follows are 19 T cell receptor beta chains derived from one specimen sequenced in a study of response to subunit inactivated influenza vaccine. TCRdb ran MiXCR on the RT-PCR reads and lists one entry per CDR3 protein. The repertoire holds around 580,000 distinct CDR3 sequences, with 14% as singletons. The sequenced sample was PBMCs from blood, obtained approximately 12 days after vaccination. Receptors were obtained from a man in his fifties who received an inactivated influenza vaccine.

This clonotype was seen repeatedly, ten times or more. CDR3 sequence: CASSLVNEQFF. The DNA for the CDR3 is TGTGCCAGCAGCTTAGTCAATGAGCAGTTCTTC. The chain couples TRBV7-2 to TRBJ2-1; the D is unclear. The CDR3 covers 11 residues. Germline CDR1 reads SGHTA; CDR2 reads FQGNSA. The ends were cut back, 1 base at V and 6 bases at J, with 1 base in the middle.

This clonotype was counted many times. The chain uses TRBV12-3 or TRBV12-4 and TRBJ1-5; 7 nucleotides agree with TRBD1. V was pared by 5 bases and J by 5 bases, with 3 bases of the junction left unmatched. The CDR3 length is 13 residues. CDR3: CASSADRDQPQHF. CDR3 sequence (DNA): TGTGCCAGCAGTGCCGACAGGGATCAGCCCCAGCATTTT.

The rearrangement joins TRBV9 to TRBJ1-1, with D uncertain. V lost 4 bases, J lost 0 bases, and 10 bases lay in between. The CDR3 has 14 residues. Germline values: CDR1 SGDLS, CDR2 YYNGEE. The CDR3 loop reads CASSPRPVNTEAFF. In DNA form, the CDR3 reads TGTGCCAGCAGCCCCCGTCCGGTGAACACTGAAGCTTTCTTT.

This clonotype was observed many times. This chain joins TRBV29-1 and TRBJ2-1, with 7 bases fitting TRBD2. Germline V gene sequence: CDR1 SQVTM, CDR2 ANQGSEA. V lost 6 bases and J lost 7; bases outside the gene matches: 12. There are 14 residues in the CDR3. The CDR3 DNA reads as TGCAGCGTCTTTGACTACGGGACTATAAATGAGCAGTTCTTC. Protein product: CSVFDYGTINEQFF.

This clonotype occurred a few times. V and J are TRBV11-2 and TRBJ1-1; 8 nucleotides agree with TRBD1. The CDR3 sequence is 15 residues long. V shed 0 bases, J shed 4 bases, and the junction held 4 bases outside the gene matches. Germline assignment: CDR1 SGHAT and CDR2 FQNNGV. DNA for the CDR3: TGTGCCAGCAGCTTAGATCAGGGGGCAGGCACTGAAGCTTTCTTT. It specifies CASSLDQGAGTEAFF.

In its sample, this clonotype was seen many times. The V gene is TRBV10-3, the J gene TRBJ2-3, with no clear D. The CDR3 runs 13 residues. Looked up from germline, CDR1 is ENHRY and CDR2 is SYGVKD. V shed 6 bases and J shed 3 bases, with 10 bases lying between them. CDR3: CAISSPRTDTQYF. The CDR3 region has the DNA TGTGCCATCAGCTCGCCTAGGACAGATACGCAGTATTTT.

The genes are TRBV14 and TRBJ2-7; weak D call: TRBD1 (5 bases). In germline, CDR1 is SGHDN, CDR2 FVKESK. V gave up 1 base and J gave up 9 bases, with 13 bases separating them. The CDR3 length is 13 residues. CDR3 region: CASSQVFGAVQYF. The DNA for the CDR3 is TGTGCCAGCAGCCAAGTTTTTGGGGCTGTGCAGTACTTC.

This clonotype showed up just a few times. The V and J genes are TRBV10-3 and TRBJ1-2; 8 nucleotides align to TRBD1. Germline V CDR1 and CDR2: ENHRY, SYGVKD. CDR3 length: 13 amino acids. V was pared by 6 bases and J by 3 bases, with 3 bases of the junction left unmatched. The CDR3 DNA follows: TGTGCCATCAGACAGGGGGAGGACTATGGCTACACCTTC. The encoded protein is CAIRQGEDYGYTF.

The V gene is TRBV25-1, the J gene TRBJ2-5; TRBD2 matches 8 bases. V dropped 6 bases and J dropped 2; count of bases not matched to a gene: 20. CDR1 MGHDK and CDR2 SYGVNS come from the germline V gene. The CDR3 loop spans 19 amino acids. The CDR3 DNA sequence: TGTGCCAGCAGGACCTCCGGGACGGAGATGACTAGCGCTCAAGAGACCCAGTACTTC. This codes for CASRTSGTEMTSAQETQYF.

V usage is TRBV18 and J usage is TRBJ1-1; 8 bases map to TRBD1. The trim removed 4 bases at V and 11 bases at J, leaving 9 bases unmatched. CDR3 length: 13 amino acids. Germline values: CDR1 KGHSH, CDR2 LQKENI. As DNA, the CDR3 is TGTGCCAGCTCACGGGACAGGAACGAAGCGGCTTTCTTT. It encodes CASSRDRNEAAFF.

This clonotype has more than one count but fewer than ten. The chain joins TRBV5-1 to TRBJ2-5; 14 bases fit TRBD2. This CDR3 spans 17 amino acids. The V gene's germline CDR1 is SGHRS and CDR2 YFSETQ. J gave up 1 base and V 4 bases, and 6 bases lay outside the gene matches. For the CDR3, the DNA is TGCGCCAGCAGCCCCGGTGGACTAGCGGGGGGCCAAGAGACCCAGTACTTC. It encodes CASSPGGLAGGQETQYF.

The genes are TRBV12-3 or TRBV12-4 and TRBJ2-5; D not resolved. Trimming cost V 6 bases and J 5 bases, with 16 bases left between them. CDR3 length equals 14 residues. CDR3 nucleotide sequence: TGTGCCAGCAGGCTCGCGGTATTGGAGGAGACCCAGTACTTC. This gives the protein CASRLAVLEETQYF.

The sample holds many counts of this clonotype. V and J are TRBV6-2 or TRBV6-3 and TRBJ1-2; D perhaps matches TRBD1 (6 bases). The CDR3 loop spans 17 amino acids. The germline gives CDR1 MNHEY, CDR2 SVGEGT. Deletions cut 4 bases from V and 4 bases from J, with 22 bases between. The CDR3 loop is CASSLLTGHRVGYGYTF. The CDR3 nucleotides read TGTGCCAGCAGTTTGTTGACAGGCCACAGGGTTGGCTATGGCTACACCTTC.

This clonotype was counted between two and nine times. The chain combines TRBV12-3 or TRBV12-4 with TRBJ2-4, with 12 bases that match TRBD2. The CDR3 consists of 20 residues. The ends lost 3 bases at V and 0 bases at J; junction bases unmatched: 12. The CDR3 DNA reads TGTGCCAGCAGTTTTAGGCTTATGGCTAGCGGGGGGGCAGCCAAAAACATTCAGTACTTC. Encoded protein: CASSFRLMASGGAAKNIQYF.

In the case of this clonotype: This may be a read error: a much more frequent sequence differs by one nucleotide. The rearrangement links TRBV5-5 to TRBJ2-2; TRBD1 agrees at 8 bases. V shed 4 bases, J shed 3 bases, and the junction held 2 bases outside the gene matches. CDR3 length: 14 residues. Germline CDR1 reads SGHKS; CDR2 reads YYEKEE (reference sequence). The CDR3 DNA follows: TGTGCCAGCAGCCCGGGACAGGACACCGGGGAGCTGTTTTTT. Amino acid sequence: CASSPGQDTGELFF.

V usage is TRBV7-8 and J usage is TRBJ2-5; 11 nucleotides align to TRBD1. CDR1 is SGHVS, CDR2 FQNEAQ, per germline. Germline trimming cut 4 bases from V and 5 bases from J; bases unmatched to any gene: 9. The CDR3 is made up of 16 amino acids. The CDR3 spells CASSSYRDRGLETQYF. In nucleotides, the CDR3 is TGTGCCAGCAGCTCGTACCGGGACAGGGGGTTGGAGACCCAGTACTTC. The variable domain in full, completed from reference TRBV7-8 and TRBJ2-5, reads GAGVSQSPRYKVAKRGQDVALRCDPISGHVSLFWYQQALGQGPEFLTYFQNEAQLDKSGLPSDRFFAERPEGSVSTLKIQRTQQEDSAVYLCASSSYRDRGLETQYFGPGTRLLVL.

Only a few counts were recorded for this clonotype. The chain couples TRBV6-1 to TRBJ2-7, with 8 bases fitting TRBD1. The V gene's germline CDR1 is MNHNS and CDR2 SASEGT. The J segment lost 1 base and the V segment lost 8 bases, leaving 13 bases of the junction unmatched. The CDR3 runs to 16 residues. The CDR3 here is CASGKDRAYNSYEQYF. CDR3 nucleotides: TGTGCCAGCGGCAAGGACAGGGCATACAATTCCTACGAGCAGTACTTC.

The chain employs TRBV6-2 or TRBV6-3 and TRBJ2-2; D is ambiguous. The CDR3 is 18 amino acids. V dropped 0 bases and J dropped 2 bases, with 16 bases sitting between them. Per germline, CDR1 MNHEY and CDR2 SVGEGT. The CDR3 sequence: CASSYSILGGVNTGELFF. CDR3 bases: TGTGCCAGCAGTTACTCGATCCTCGGTGGGGTAAACACCGGGGAGCTGTTTTTT.

This chain joins TRBV20-1 and TRBJ1-1, with D unresolved. CDR3 length equals 11 residues. V lost 0 bases, J lost 7 bases, and 6 bases lay in between. Germline V gives CDR1 DFQATT, CDR2 SNEGSKA (reference sequence). The CDR3 loop is CSARDFHEAFF. CDR3 in DNA: TGCAGTGCTAGAGATTTCCATGAAGCTTTCTTT.